The rows below give T cell receptor beta chains drawn from one sample of a study of T-cell reconstitution after alpha-beta-depleted transplantation in children. Via MiXCR, TCRdb re-called the PCR reads, giving one row per CDR3 protein. The sample includes about 540,000 distinct CDR3 sequences, 18% of them seen just once. The sample consisted of PBMCs from the stem cell graft donor, taken from the stem cell graft. The receptors were gathered from a human donor who donated a stem cell graft to a child with acute lymphoblastic leukemia. Both conserved end residues are part of each CDR3.

TRBJ1-3	TRBV29-1	CSVDDPSGNTIYF
TRBJ1-5	TRBV20-1	CSATRASPTSNQPQHF
TRBJ1-1	TRBV6-1	CASTRAGNTEAFF
TRBJ1-2	TRBV5-5	CASSLDAGPEPGTF
TRBJ2-3	TRBV6-1	CASSGLDTQYF
TRBJ2-7	TRBV7-8	CASSLAAQLPYEQYF
TRBJ1-3	TRBV5-1	CASSLWGDSSGNTIYF
TRBJ2-1	TRBV11-2	CASSLDLPEQFF
TRBJ2-5	TRBV19	CASSRSMAQETQYF
TRBJ2-7	TRBV18	CASSPPVEQGTYEQYF
TRBJ2-1	TRBV20-1	CSASRQGSEQFF
TRBJ2-5	TRBV27	CASSLSRGSGETQYF
TRBJ2-1	TRBV5-5	CASSRLSLSYNEQFF
TRBJ2-3	TRBV4-1	CASSLSSGSRDTQYF
TRBJ2-3	TRBV6-1	CASSESSPRADTQYF
TRBJ2-2	TRBV29-1	CSALAAGTSAPTGELFF
TRBJ2-5	TRBV11-1	CASSWSSGSSGETQYF
TRBJ2-3	TRBV7-4	CASSLGQETDTQYF